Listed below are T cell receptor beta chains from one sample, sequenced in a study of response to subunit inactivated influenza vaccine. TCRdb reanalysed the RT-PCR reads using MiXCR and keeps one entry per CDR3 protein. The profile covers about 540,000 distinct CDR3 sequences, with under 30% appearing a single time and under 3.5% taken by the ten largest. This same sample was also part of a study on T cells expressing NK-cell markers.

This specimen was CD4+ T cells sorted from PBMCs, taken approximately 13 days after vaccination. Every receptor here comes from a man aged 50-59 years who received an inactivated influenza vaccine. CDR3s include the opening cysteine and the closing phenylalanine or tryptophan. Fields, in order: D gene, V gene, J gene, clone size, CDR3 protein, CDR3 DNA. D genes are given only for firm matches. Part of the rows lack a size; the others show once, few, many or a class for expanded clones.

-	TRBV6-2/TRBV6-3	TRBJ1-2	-	CASTDSLYGYTF	TGTGCCAGCACCGACAGCCTCTATGGCTACACCTTC
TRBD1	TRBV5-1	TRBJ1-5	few	CASSLGGQGNQPQHF	TGCGCCAGCAGCTTGGGGGGACAGGGCAATCAGCCCCAGCATTTT
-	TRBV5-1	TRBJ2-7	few	CASSQAPPTLEQYF	TGCGCCAGCAGCCAAGCACCACCTACGTTGGAGCAGTACTTC
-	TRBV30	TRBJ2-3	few	CAWSPGLLNTDTQYF	TGTGCCTGGAGTCCGGGCCTCCTGAACACAGATACGCAGTATTTT
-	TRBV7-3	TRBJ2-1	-	CASSLNIRTEQFF	TGTGCCAGCAGCTTAAATATACGAACAGAACAGTTCTTC
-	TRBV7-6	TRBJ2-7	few	CASSLTDTLYEQYF	TGTGCCAGCAGCTTAACGGACACCCTCTACGAGCAGTACTTC
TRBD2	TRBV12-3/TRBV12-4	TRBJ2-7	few	CASSLAGDPYEQYF	TGTGCCAGCAGTCTGGCGGGGGACCCCTACGAGCAGTACTTC
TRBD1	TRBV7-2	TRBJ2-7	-	CASSQGQGMFYEQYF	TGTGCCAGCAGCCAGGGACAGGGAATGTTTTACGAGCAGTACTTC
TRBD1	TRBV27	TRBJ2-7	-	CASSLSIIGTGSYEQYF	TGTGCCAGCAGTTTATCGATTATAGGGACAGGCTCCTACGAGCAGTACTTC
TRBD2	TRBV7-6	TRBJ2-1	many	CASSLSGTNYNEQFF	TGTGCCAGCAGCCTATCCGGGACTAACTACAATGAGCAGTTCTTC
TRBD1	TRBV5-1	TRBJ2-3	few	CASRRDGQGSDTQYF	TGCGCCAGCAGGCGTGACGGACAGGGGTCAGATACGCAGTATTTT
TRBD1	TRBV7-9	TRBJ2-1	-	CASSSRGLRGNEQFF	TGTGCCAGCAGCTCCAGGGGGCTTCGTGGGAATGAGCAGTTCTTC
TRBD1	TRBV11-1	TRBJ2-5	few	CASSTRQGGETQYF	TGTGCCAGCAGCACGAGACAGGGCGGGGAGACCCAGTACTTC
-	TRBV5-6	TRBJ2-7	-	CASSWRGTYEQYF	TGTGCCAGCAGCTGGCGAGGGACCTACGAGCAGTACTTC